The 27 T cell receptor beta chains below all came from one sample that was sequenced in a study of blood T cell repertoires in COVID-19. Measured with immunoSEQ multiplex PCR; TCRdb has only the in-frame clones, and not every one. The table records approximately 220,000 clones, roughly 90% of them present only once. The specimen sequenced was peripheral blood. These receptors were obtained from a woman aged 45-59 years with acute or convalescent COVID-19.

The chain carries TRBV2 and TRBJ2-5; D gene ambiguous. Germline loops: CDR1 SNHLY, CDR2 FYNNEI. There are 15 residues in the CDR3. The germline V and J ends were trimmed by 5 bases and 5 bases, with 18 bases remaining between them. CDR3 loop: CASSFRGYVEETQYF. As DNA, the CDR3 is TGTGCCAGCAGTTTTCGTGGGTACGTGGAGGAGACCCAGTACTTC.

CDR3 protein: CASSLEGGLFF. CDR3 nucleotides: TGTGCCAGCAGTTTAGAAGGAGGACTGTTTTTT. The V gene is TRBV12-3 or TRBV12-4, the J gene TRBJ1-4; D unclear. Trimming removed 1 base at V and 13 bases at J, with 7 bases between. CDR3 length: 11 residues.

This clone was seen a few times. The CDR3 protein is CAWSNEGFGQGALRNSPLHF. The CDR3 DNA is TGTGCCTGGAGTAACGAAGGTTTCGGTCAGGGGGCACTGAGAAATTCACCCCTCCACTTT. V and J are TRBV30 and TRBJ1-6; 8 bases map to TRBD1. V lost 2 bases, J lost 7 bases, and 22 bases stayed unmatched. Germline V gene data show CDR1 as GTSNPN and CDR2 as SVGIG (reference sequence). This CDR3 has 20 residues.

The chain carries TRBV6-5 and TRBJ2-1, with D tentatively TRBD2 (5 bases). The CDR3 covers 15 residues. Germline lookup yields CDR1 MNHEY and CDR2 SVGAGI. V lost 7 bases and J lost 3, with 16 bases in between. CDR3 residues: CASNNNGGRYNEQFF. CDR3 DNA: TGTGCCAGCAACAACAACGGCGGGCGCTACAATGAGCAGTTCTTC.

This chain uses TRBV11-2 with TRBJ2-3, with TRBD2 as a possible D gene (5 bases). Germline V gives CDR1 SGHAT, CDR2 FQNNGV. V lost 6 bases and J 0 bases, leaving 16 bases between the germline ends. The CDR3 loop spans 16 amino acids. CDR3 bases: TGTGCCAGCAGTCCTGGCGCGGGCCTCAGCACAGATACGCAGTATTTT. The encoded protein is CASSPGAGLSTDTQYF.

V gene TRBV3-1 (or the pseudogene TRBV3-2) combines with J gene TRBJ1-1, with D hard to call. The CDR3 has 14 amino acids. Trimming removed 0 bases from V and 11 bases from J, with 16 bases in between. Germline CDR1 reads LGHDT; CDR2 reads YNNKEL (reference sequence). The CDR3 bases are TGTGCCAGCAGCCAAGATATTCGAAAAAGGGAGGCTTTCTTT. It codes for CASSQDIRKREAFF.

The sample holds a few counts of this clone. The chain is built from TRBV6-1 and TRBJ1-2; D not resolved. This CDR3 region has 14 residues. Germline values: CDR1 MNHNS, CDR2 SASEGT. Trimming removed 1 base from V and 4 bases from J, with 10 bases in between. CDR3 in amino acids: CASSEDYHAYGYTF. CDR3 bases: TGTGCCAGCAGTGAAGACTACCATGCCTATGGCTACACCTTC.

The chain carries TRBV30 and TRBJ1-2; D remains ambiguous. The V end lost 0 bases, the J end lost 10 bases, and 12 bases lay between the germline ends. The CDR3 is 12 amino acids. Germline V lookup: CDR1 GTSNPN, CDR2 SVGIG (reference sequence). The CDR3 nucleotides are TGTGCCTGGAGTGTACTGACGGAGGACTACACCTTC. Protein product: CAWSVLTEDYTF.

V usage is TRBV19 and J usage is TRBJ2-3, with D possibly TRBD2 on 7 matching bases. V was pared by 4 bases and J by 0 bases, with 11 bases between. The CDR3 totals 15 residues. Germline-derived CDR1 and CDR2 are LNHDA and SQIVND (reference sequence). The CDR3 sequence is CASSRAGASTDTQYF. The CDR3 DNA follows: TGTGCCAGTAGTAGGGCGGGGGCCAGCACAGATACGCAGTATTTT.

The rearrangement uses TRBV13 and TRBJ1-1; D is perhaps TRBD1 (6 bases). In germline, CDR1 is PRHDT, CDR2 FYEKMQ (reference sequence). The CDR3 totals 14 residues. Trimming took 5 bases from V and 4 from J, leaving 14 bases between them. CDR3 sequence (DNA): TGTGCCAGCAGCGTACAGGGCAAGGGCACTGAAGCTTTCTTT. Translation: CASSVQGKGTEAFF.

CDR3 nucleotide sequence: TGTGCCAGCAGCGTATCCCCAGGGGACTATGGCTACACCTTC. It translates to CASSVSPGDYGYTF. The chain recombines TRBV9 with TRBJ1-2, with TRBD1 as a possible D gene (6 bases). This CDR3 region has 14 residues. Trimming stripped 1 base from V and 3 bases from J, with 10 bases between. Germline CDR1 and CDR2: SGDLS and YYNGEE.

The V and J genes are TRBV2 and TRBJ1-5; no clear D gene. Trimming left V 2 bases short and J 4 bases short, with 3 bases between. Per the germline V gene, CDR1 is SNHLY and CDR2 is FYNNEI. The CDR3 is 12 residues long. For the CDR3, the DNA is TGTGCCAGCAGTGAACTTAATCAGCCCCAGCATTTT. It encodes CASSELNQPQHF.

The rearrangement joins TRBV10-1 to TRBJ2-7; TRBD2 matches 9 bases. V trimming: 3 bases; J trimming: 2 bases; junction bases outside the gene matches: 5. The length of the CDR3 is 15 residues. Germline CDR1 is WNHNN and CDR2 is SYGVQD (reference sequence). The CDR3 loop is CASSDSASGTYEQYF. The CDR3 region has the DNA TGCGCCAGCAGTGACTCCGCTAGCGGGACCTACGAGCAGTACTTC.

The rearrangement links TRBV30 to TRBJ1-1; TRBD1 agrees at 11 bases. Germline V gene sequence: CDR1 GTSNPN, CDR2 SVGIG (reference sequence). The trim removed 7 bases at V and 5 bases at J, leaving 6 bases unmatched. CDR3 length: 13 amino acids. The CDR3 sequence is CASSGDRGTEAFF. CDR3 DNA: TGTGCCTCTTCCGGGGACAGGGGGACTGAAGCTTTCTTT.

This chain uses TRBV6-5 with TRBJ2-7; 7 bases are a match to TRBD1. The CDR3 consists of 14 residues. Germline CDR1 MNHEY, CDR2 SVGAGI. Trimming removed 6 bases from V and 3 bases from J; junction bases left unmatched: 8. CDR3 in DNA: TGTGCCAGCAGGACGACAGGGAGAAGCTACGAGCAGTACTTC. Protein product: CASRTTGRSYEQYF.

This clone occurred a few times. The genes are TRBV7-3 and TRBJ2-2; D is unclear. Trimming removed 5 bases at V and 4 bases at J, with 8 bases between. This CDR3 comprises 13 residues. In germline, CDR1 is SGHTA, CDR2 FQGTGA. The CDR3 sequence is CASSRGTTGELFF. As DNA, the CDR3 is TGTGCCAGCAGCCGCGGTACCACCGGGGAGCTGTTTTTT.

The chain joins TRBV7-9 to TRBJ2-1, with 12 bases aligning to TRBD2. V was clipped by 1 base and J by 9 bases; unmatched bases: 7. CDR1 is SEHNR, CDR2 FQNEAQ, per germline (reference sequence). The CDR3 has 16 residues. The CDR3 DNA reads TGTGCCAGCAGCTTAGTGGTGACTAGCGGGAGTGGTGAGCAGTTCTTC. Translated, it gives CASSLVVTSGSGEQFF.

The CDR3: CASSQRSGGSYDTQYF. The DNA for the CDR3 is TGTGCCAGCAGCCAGAGGAGCGGGGGTTCCTATGATACGCAGTATTTT. The V call is TRBV7-2, the J call TRBJ2-3; 8 nucleotides line up with TRBD2. Losses at the gene ends were 5 bases for V and 6 bases for J; bases not matched to a gene: 13. CDR1 and CDR2 (germline): SGHTA, FQGNSA. The CDR3 has 16 residues. Looking up the rest from reference TRBV7-2 and TRBJ2-3 gives the full variable domain: GAGVSQSPSNKVTEKGKDVELRCDPISGHTALYWYRQSLGQGLEFLIYFQGNSAPDKSGLPSDRFSAERTGGSVSTLTIQRTQQEDSAVYLCASSQRSGGSYDTQYFGPGTRLTVL.

The gene calls are TRBV3-1 (or the pseudogene TRBV3-2) and TRBJ1-1; D gene unclear. Germline lookup yields CDR1 LGHDT and CDR2 YNNKEL (reference sequence). V was shortened by 3 bases and J by 1 base, with 6 bases between the two germline ends. The CDR3 consists of 13 residues. The CDR3 sequence is CASSQVRNTEAFF. The CDR3 coding sequence is TGTGCCAGCAGCCAGGTTAGGAACACTGAAGCTTTCTTT.

This clone was picked up one time. The chain joins TRBV24-1 to TRBJ2-1; D is perhaps TRBD1 (6 bases). CDR3 size: 14 residues. The V gene's germline CDR1 is KGHDR and CDR2 SFDVKD. Trimming removed 4 bases at V and 10 bases at J, with 16 bases between. CDR3 protein: CATSDPGTQNEQFF. CDR3 nucleotide sequence: TGTGCCACCAGTGACCCCGGGACACAAAACGAGCAGTTCTTC.

This chain joins TRBV7-2 and TRBJ2-7, with D hard to call. CDR1 and CDR2 from the germline V gene are SGHTA and FQGNSA. This CDR3 contains 14 residues. V was shortened by 4 bases and J by 0 bases, with 10 bases between the two germline ends. In DNA form, the CDR3 reads TGTGCCAGCAGCTCTCAAAGCGACTCCTACGAGCAGTACTTC. Amino acids: CASSSQSDSYEQYF.

The gene calls are TRBV5-8 and TRBJ2-7; TRBD2 might be the D (6 bases). This CDR3 has 15 amino acids. Trimming removed 0 bases at V and 5 bases at J, with 15 bases between. The germline V gene has CDR1 SGHTS and CDR2 YDEGEE. CDR3 in amino acids: CASSLEGGQGNEQYF. The CDR3 DNA is TGTGCCAGCAGCTTGGAAGGAGGGCAGGGAAACGAGCAGTACTTC.

The chain couples TRBV15 to TRBJ2-1; weak D call: TRBD2 (7 bases). V was pared by 0 bases and J by 9 bases, with 18 bases between. This CDR3 comprises 16 residues. Germline V gene data show CDR1 as LNHNV and CDR2 as YYDKDF (reference sequence). CDR3 bases: TGTGCCACCAGCAGAGATTTGGGGGCTAGCGGACTTGAGCAGTTCTTC. Translated, it gives CATSRDLGASGLEQFF.

The genes are TRBV15 and TRBJ1-1, with D tentatively TRBD1 (5 bases). This CDR3 comprises 14 residues. Germline CDR1 reads LNHNV; CDR2 reads YYDKDF (reference sequence). The ends were cut back, 1 base at V and 4 bases at J, with 10 bases in the middle. In DNA, the CDR3 is TGTGCCACCAGCAGAGTAGGAGGGGTCACTGAAGCTTTCTTT. Its translation is CATSRVGGVTEAFF.

This clone was counted once. The rearrangement links TRBV30 to TRBJ1-4; D gene unclear. Looked up from germline, CDR1 is GTSNPN and CDR2 is SVGIG (reference sequence). The CDR3 covers 13 residues. V lost 1 base and J 5 bases, leaving 8 bases between the germline ends. In nucleotides, the CDR3 is TGTGCCTGGAGTGCAGAGGTGAATGAAAAACTGTTTTTT. Its protein is CAWSAEVNEKLFF.

This chain uses TRBV28 with TRBJ1-1; D unclear. There are 13 residues in the CDR3. V was pared by 6 bases and J by 1 base, with 9 bases between. Germline V gene data show CDR1 as MDHEN and CDR2 as SYDVKM. In nucleotides, the CDR3 is TGTGCCAGCAGCCCATCCAAGAACACTGAAGCTTTCTTT. This translates into CASSPSKNTEAFF.

The V and J genes are TRBV25-1 and TRBJ2-3; D call uncertain. CDR1 is MGHDK, CDR2 SYGVNS, per germline. V was trimmed by 3 bases and J by 2 bases, leaving 6 bases between them. There are 13 residues in the CDR3. CDR3 nucleotide sequence: TGTGCCAGCAGTGATTACTTCACAGATACGCAGTATTTT. It codes for CASSDYFTDTQYF.